Presented here are 11 T cell receptor beta chains from one specimen sequenced in a study of blood T cell repertoires in COVID-19. TCRdb's table, derived via immunoSEQ multiplex PCR, lists solely in-frame clones and lacks some. The table has about 480,000 clones, 88% seen once. The sequenced sample was PBMCs or T cells enriched from blood (not recorded which). The receptors derive from a woman between 40 and 55 years old who had recovered from COVID-19.

The chain carries TRBV18 and TRBJ1-5; D is perhaps TRBD1 (5 bases). Germline V CDR1 and CDR2: KGHSH, LQKENI. V shed 6 bases and J shed 5 bases, with 20 bases lying between them. There are 16 residues in the CDR3. Written as DNA, the CDR3 is TGTGCCAGCTCTCACTTCTCACGGGACTATGATCAGCCCCAGCATTTT. Residues: CASSHFSRDYDQPQHF.

The rearrangement links TRBV9 to TRBJ1-2; 8 bases are a match to TRBD1. The V and J ends lost 3 bases and 7 bases, in that order; junction bases with no gene match: 8. Germline CDR1 is SGDLS and CDR2 is YYNGEE. The CDR3 sequence is 14 residues long. The CDR3 nucleotides read TGTGCCAGCAGCGGAACAGGGGGTAAGGGTGGCTACACCTTC. This gives the protein CASSGTGGKGGYTF. Variable domain in full (rest from reference TRBV9 and TRBJ1-2): DSGVTQTPKHLITATGQRVTLRCSPRSGDLSVYWYQQSLDQGLQFLIQYYNGEERAKGNILERFSAQQFPDLHSELNLSSLELGDSALYFCASSGTGGKGGYTFGSGTRLTVV.

This chain uses TRBV24-1 with TRBJ2-3; 8 bases map to TRBD2. The CDR3 has 19 residues. With 2 bases clipped from V and 2 bases from J, the junction kept 14 bases outside the gene matches. Germline V gene data show CDR1 as KGHDR and CDR2 as SFDVKD. CDR3 coding DNA: TGTGCCACCAGTGATTCCCTGACCCGTCTAGCGGGCAACACAGATACGCAGTATTTT. Translated: CATSDSLTRLAGNTDTQYF.

This clone was observed a handful of times. The V and J genes are TRBV5-6 and TRBJ2-7; D is possibly TRBD1 (6 bases). The CDR3 covers 13 residues. V was clipped by 4 bases and J by 2 bases, with 10 bases between them. The germline gives CDR1 SGHDT, CDR2 YYEEEE. The CDR3, as DNA: TGTGCCAGCAGCACCGGGACAACCTACGAGCAGTACTTC. Encoded protein: CASSTGTTYEQYF. The complete variable domain, with remaining parts taken from reference TRBV5-6 and TRBJ2-7, reads DAGVTQSPTHLIKTRGQQVTLRCSPKSGHDTVSWYQQALGQGPQFIFQYYEEEERQRGNFPDRFSGHQFPNYSSELNVNALLLGDSALYLCASSTGTTYEQYFGPGTRLTVT.

This chain links TRBV10-3 with TRBJ1-5; D is unclear. This CDR3 has 14 residues. V was shortened by 3 bases and J by 0 bases, with 6 bases between the two germline ends. Germline CDR1 and CDR2: ENHRY and SYGVKD. In DNA form, the CDR3 reads TGTGCCATCAGTGATGGCGGTAGCAATCAGCCCCAGCATTTT. This codes for CAISDGGSNQPQHF.

The genes are TRBV2 and TRBJ1-6, with unresolved D. The V gene lost 10 bases and the J gene lost 2 bases, with 18 bases spanning the gap. The CDR3 totals 16 residues. The germline gives CDR1 SNHLY, CDR2 FYNNEI. DNA for the CDR3: TGTGCCATACGGGTAGTGCGAGGGACCTATAATTCACCCCTCCACTTT. It translates to CAIRVVRGTYNSPLHF.

The chain joins TRBV6-5 to TRBJ1-3; D uncertain. The CDR3 contains 15 residues. Trimming cost V 5 bases and J 4 bases, with 15 bases left between them. Germline loops: CDR1 MNHEY, CDR2 SVGAGI. The chain's CDR3 is CASSRVSEMGNTIYF. CDR3 DNA: TGTGCCAGCAGTCGCGTCTCCGAAATGGGAAACACCATATATTTT.

This clone came up once. V is TRBV10-2 and J is TRBJ1-1; possible D gene TRBD1, 5 bases. The CDR3 length is 13 residues. The germline V gene has CDR1 WSHSY and CDR2 SAAADI. V was shortened by 0 bases and J by 6 bases, with 8 bases between the two germline ends. CDR3 residues: CASSESGAPEAFF. The CDR3, as DNA: TGCGCCAGCAGTGAGTCAGGGGCCCCTGAAGCTTTCTTT.

This rearrangement joins TRBV4-2 to TRBJ2-3, with 13 bases aligning to TRBD2. This CDR3 has 17 amino acids. V dropped 2 bases and J dropped 2; count of bases not matched to a gene: 4. CDR1 is LGHNA and CDR2 is YNFKEQ in the germline V gene. For the CDR3, the DNA is TGTGCCAGCAGCCAACTACTAGCGGGAGGGCCCACAGATACGCAGTATTTT. Protein product: CASSQLLAGGPTDTQYF.

The sample holds a few counts of this clone. This chain links TRBV19 with TRBJ2-2; 13 nucleotides agree with TRBD2. The CDR3 extends over 15 amino acids. CDR1 is LNHDA and CDR2 is SQIVND in the germline V gene (reference sequence). V dropped 7 bases and J dropped 7; count of bases not matched to a gene: 6. CDR3 DNA: TGTGCCAGTAACCTCTGGACTAGCGGGAGCGGGGAGCTGTTTTTT. It translates to CASNLWTSGSGELFF.

This chain joins TRBV7-2 and TRBJ2-7, with D unresolved. The V end was cut by 1 base, the J end by 6 bases, with 10 bases between. The CDR3 sequence is 13 residues long. CDR1 is SGHTA and CDR2 is FQGNSA in the germline V gene. The CDR3 DNA reads TGTGCCAGCAGCTTAGTGGTAGCTGGCGAGCAGTACTTC. Amino acids: CASSLVVAGEQYF.